A single sample gave rise to the 2 T cell receptor beta chains below, sequenced in a study of identical twins. TCRdb re-analysed the 5' RACE reads in MiXCR, keeping a single row per CDR3 protein. The table shows around 530,000 distinct CDR3 sequences, with roughly 15% occurring only once. This sample also belongs to another study, concerning yellow fever vaccine responses in identical twins.

Sequencing input: CD4+ T cells sorted from blood. The receptors derive from a young woman in good health.

This clonotype was picked up a small number of times. V and J are TRBV11-1 and TRBJ2-1, with 13 nucleotides matching TRBD2. CDR3 length equals 19 residues. CDR1 SGHAT and CDR2 FQDESV come from the germline V gene (reference sequence). The trim removed 3 bases at V and 2 bases at J, leaving 10 bases unmatched. The CDR3: CASSFSSLLAGGPYNEQFF. CDR3 in DNA: TGTGCCAGCAGCTTTTCCTCTTTACTAGCGGGGGGGCCCTACAATGAGCAGTTCTTC.

The chain employs TRBV6-1 and TRBJ2-1; 14 nucleotides align to TRBD2. V lost 8 bases and J lost 10; bases outside the gene matches: 4. This CDR3 spans 13 amino acids. The germline V gene encodes CDR1 MNHNS and CDR2 SASEGT. For the CDR3, the DNA is TGTGCCAGCGGGACTAGCGGGAGAGGGGAGCAGTTCTTC. Translation: CASGTSGRGEQFF.